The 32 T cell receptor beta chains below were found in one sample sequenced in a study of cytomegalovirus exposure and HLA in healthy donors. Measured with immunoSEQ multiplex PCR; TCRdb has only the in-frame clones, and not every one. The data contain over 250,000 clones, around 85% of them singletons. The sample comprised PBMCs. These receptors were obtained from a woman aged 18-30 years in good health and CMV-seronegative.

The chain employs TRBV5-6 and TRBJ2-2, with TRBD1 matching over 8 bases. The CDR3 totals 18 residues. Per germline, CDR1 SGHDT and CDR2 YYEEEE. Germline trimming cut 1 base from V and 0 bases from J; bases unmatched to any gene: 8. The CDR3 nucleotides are TGTGCCAGCAGCTTGTTTCGTACAGGGGGACCGAACACCGGGGAGCTGTTTTTT. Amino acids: CASSLFRTGGPNTGELFF.

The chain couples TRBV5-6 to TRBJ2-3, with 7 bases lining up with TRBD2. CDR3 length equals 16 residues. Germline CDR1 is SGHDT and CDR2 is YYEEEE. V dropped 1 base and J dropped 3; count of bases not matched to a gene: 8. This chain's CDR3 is CASSLWQQRGTDTQYF. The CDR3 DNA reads TGTGCCAGCAGCTTGTGGCAACAGCGGGGAACAGATACGCAGTATTTT.

CDR3 sequence reads: CASSGTGYMNTEAFF. The CDR3 DNA reads as TGCGCCAGCAGCGGGACAGGGTATATGAACACTGAAGCTTTCTTT. This chain connects TRBV5-1 to TRBJ1-1; 9 bases are shared with TRBD1. The germline V gene has CDR1 SGHRS and CDR2 YFSETQ. The CDR3 sequence is 15 residues long. V lost 4 bases and J lost 0; bases outside the gene matches: 4. Drawing the rest from reference TRBV5-1 and TRBJ1-1, the complete variable domain is KAGVTQTPRYLIKTRGQQVTLSCSPISGHRSVSWYQQTPGQGLQFLFEYFSETQRNKGNFPGRFSGRQFSNSRSEMNVSTLELGDSALYLCASSGTGYMNTEAFFGQGTRLTVV.

This chain's CDR3 is CSVEVDRVNYGYTF. The CDR3 coding sequence is TGCAGCGTTGAGGTCGACAGGGTCAACTATGGCTACACCTTC. The chain has TRBV29-1 and TRBJ1-2, with TRBD1 identical over 7 bases. Germline CDR1 SQVTM, CDR2 ANQGSEA. The CDR3 sequence is 14 residues long. Trimming took 3 bases from V and 2 from J; bases not matched to a gene: 6.

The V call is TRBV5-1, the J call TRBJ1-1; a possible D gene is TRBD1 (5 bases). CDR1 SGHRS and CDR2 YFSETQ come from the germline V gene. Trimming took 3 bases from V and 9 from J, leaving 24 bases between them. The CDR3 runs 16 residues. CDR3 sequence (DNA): TGCGCCAGCAGCTCCTGGGATACAGGCGGAAATCGCCAAGCTTTCTTT. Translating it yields CASSSWDTGGNRQAFF.

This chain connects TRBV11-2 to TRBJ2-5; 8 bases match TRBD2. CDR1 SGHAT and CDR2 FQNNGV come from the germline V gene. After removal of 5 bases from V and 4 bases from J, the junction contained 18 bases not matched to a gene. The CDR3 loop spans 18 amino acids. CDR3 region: CASSTPRGRGGLRETQYF. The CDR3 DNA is TGTGCCAGCAGCACCCCGCGGGGACGCGGGGGGCTTCGAGAGACCCAGTACTTC. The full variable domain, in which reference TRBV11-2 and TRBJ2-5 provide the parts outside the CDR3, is EAGVAQSPRYKIIEKRQSVAFWCNPISGHATLYWYQQILGQGPKLLIQFQNNGVVDDSQLPKDRFSAERLKGVDSTLKIQPAKLEDSAVYLCASSTPRGRGGLRETQYFGPGTRLLVL.

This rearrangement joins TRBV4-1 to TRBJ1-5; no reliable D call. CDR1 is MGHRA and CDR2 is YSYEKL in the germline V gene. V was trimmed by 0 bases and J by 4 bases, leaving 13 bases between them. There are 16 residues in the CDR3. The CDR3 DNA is TGCGCCAGCAGCCAAGAACCCAGAAGGAGAAATCAGCCCCAGCATTTT. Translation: CASSQEPRRRNQPQHF.

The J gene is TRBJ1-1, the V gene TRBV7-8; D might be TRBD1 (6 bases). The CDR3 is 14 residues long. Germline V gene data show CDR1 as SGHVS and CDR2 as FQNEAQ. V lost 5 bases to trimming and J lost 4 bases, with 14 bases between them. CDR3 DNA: TGTGCCAGCAGCCCAAGGGGGATATTCACTGAAGCTTTCTTT. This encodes CASSPRGIFTEAFF.

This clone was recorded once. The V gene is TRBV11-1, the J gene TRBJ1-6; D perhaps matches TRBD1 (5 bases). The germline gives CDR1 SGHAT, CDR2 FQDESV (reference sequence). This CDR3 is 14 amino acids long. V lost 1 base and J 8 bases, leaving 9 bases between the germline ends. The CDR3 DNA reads TGTGCCAGCAGCTTAGGGGGCAAGGATTCACCCCTCCACTTT. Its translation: CASSLGGKDSPLHF.

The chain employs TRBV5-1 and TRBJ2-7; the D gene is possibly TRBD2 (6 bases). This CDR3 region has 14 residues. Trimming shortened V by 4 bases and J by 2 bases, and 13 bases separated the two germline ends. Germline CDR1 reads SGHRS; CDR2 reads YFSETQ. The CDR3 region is CASSPGTPPYEQYF. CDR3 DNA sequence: TGCGCCAGCAGCCCGGGGACTCCCCCCTACGAGCAGTACTTC.

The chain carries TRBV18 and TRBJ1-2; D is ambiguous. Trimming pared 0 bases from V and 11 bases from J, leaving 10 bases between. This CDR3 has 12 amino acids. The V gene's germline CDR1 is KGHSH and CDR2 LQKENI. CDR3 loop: CASSPPMTDYTF. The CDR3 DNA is TGTGCCAGCTCACCACCGATGACTGATTACACCTTC.

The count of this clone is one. The CDR3 protein is CASSYSEGTEAFF. The CDR3 nucleotides are TGTGCCAGCAGTTACTCGGAGGGCACTGAAGCTTTCTTT. This sequence joins TRBV6-5 and TRBJ1-1; unclear D gene. Germline V CDR1 and CDR2: MNHEY, SVGAGI. V lost 0 bases and J 4 bases, leaving 6 bases between the germline ends. This CDR3 has 13 amino acids.

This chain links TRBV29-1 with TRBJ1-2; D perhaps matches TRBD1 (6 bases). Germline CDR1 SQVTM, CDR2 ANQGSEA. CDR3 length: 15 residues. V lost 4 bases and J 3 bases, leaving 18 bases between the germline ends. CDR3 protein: CSVVPIAQGHYGYTF. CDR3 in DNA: TGCAGCGTTGTTCCGATTGCACAGGGTCACTATGGCTACACCTTC.

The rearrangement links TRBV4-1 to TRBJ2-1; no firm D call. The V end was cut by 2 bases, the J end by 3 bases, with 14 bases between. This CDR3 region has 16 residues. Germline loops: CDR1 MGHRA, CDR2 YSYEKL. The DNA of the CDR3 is TGCGCCAGCAGCCAACTCTGGGCCAACAACTACAATGAGCAGTTCTTC. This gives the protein CASSQLWANNYNEQFF.

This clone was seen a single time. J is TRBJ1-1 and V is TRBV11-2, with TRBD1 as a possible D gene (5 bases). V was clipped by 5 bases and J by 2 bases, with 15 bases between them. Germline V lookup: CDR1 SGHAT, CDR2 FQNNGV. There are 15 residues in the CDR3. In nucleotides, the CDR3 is TGTGCCAGCAGCGGCCGGGGAGGGACCAACACTGAAGCTTTCTTT. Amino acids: CASSGRGGTNTEAFF.

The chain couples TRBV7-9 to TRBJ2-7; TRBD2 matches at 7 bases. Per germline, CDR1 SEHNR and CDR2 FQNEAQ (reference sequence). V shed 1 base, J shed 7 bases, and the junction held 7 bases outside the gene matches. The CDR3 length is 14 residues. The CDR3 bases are TGTGCCAGCAGCTTAGTGGCTAGCGGAGGGGAGCAGTACTTC. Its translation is CASSLVASGGEQYF.

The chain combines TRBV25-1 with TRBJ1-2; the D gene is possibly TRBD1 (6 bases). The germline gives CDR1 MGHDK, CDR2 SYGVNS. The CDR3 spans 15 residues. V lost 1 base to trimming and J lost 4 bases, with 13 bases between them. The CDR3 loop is CASSEFGGASYGYTF. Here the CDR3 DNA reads TGTGCCAGCAGTGAATTCGGGGGGGCCTCCTATGGCTACACCTTC.

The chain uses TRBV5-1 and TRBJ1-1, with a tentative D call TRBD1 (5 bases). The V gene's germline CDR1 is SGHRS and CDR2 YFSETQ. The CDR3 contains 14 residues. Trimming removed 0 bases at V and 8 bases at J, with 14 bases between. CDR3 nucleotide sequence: TGCGCCAGCAGCTTGGCCTCATGGGGCAGCGAAGCTTTCTTT. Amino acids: CASSLASWGSEAFF.

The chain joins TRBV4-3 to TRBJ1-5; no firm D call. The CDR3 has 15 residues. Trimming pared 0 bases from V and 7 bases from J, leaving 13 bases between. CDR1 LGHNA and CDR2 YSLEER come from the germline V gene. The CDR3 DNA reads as TGCGCCAGCAGCCAAGAGGATAGCTCGGGGCAGCCCCAGCATTTT. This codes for CASSQEDSSGQPQHF.

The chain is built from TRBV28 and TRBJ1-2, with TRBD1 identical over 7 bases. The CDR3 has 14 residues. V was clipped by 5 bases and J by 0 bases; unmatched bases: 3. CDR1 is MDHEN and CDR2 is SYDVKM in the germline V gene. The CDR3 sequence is CASSPGTANYGYTF. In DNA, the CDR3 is TGTGCCAGCAGTCCCGGGACAGCTAACTATGGCTACACCTTC.

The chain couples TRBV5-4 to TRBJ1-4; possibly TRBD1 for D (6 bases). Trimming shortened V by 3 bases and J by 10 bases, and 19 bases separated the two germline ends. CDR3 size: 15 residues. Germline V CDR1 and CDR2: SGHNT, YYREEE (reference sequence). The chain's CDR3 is CASSSGQSGQGKLFF. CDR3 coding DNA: TGTGCCAGCAGCTCCGGACAGTCGGGTCAGGGAAAACTGTTTTTT.

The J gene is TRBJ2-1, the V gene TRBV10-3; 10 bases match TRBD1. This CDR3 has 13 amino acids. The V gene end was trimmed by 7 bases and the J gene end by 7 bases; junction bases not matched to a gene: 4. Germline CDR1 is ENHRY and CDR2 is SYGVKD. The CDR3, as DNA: TGTGCCATCACGGGACAGGGGAAGAATGAGCAGTTCTTC. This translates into CAITGQGKNEQFF.

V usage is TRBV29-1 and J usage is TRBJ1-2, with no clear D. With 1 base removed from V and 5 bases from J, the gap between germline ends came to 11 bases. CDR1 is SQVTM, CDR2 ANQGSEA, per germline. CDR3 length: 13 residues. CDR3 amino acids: CSVEGRQAYGYTF. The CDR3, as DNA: TGCAGCGTTGAAGGGAGGCAGGCGTATGGCTACACCTTC.

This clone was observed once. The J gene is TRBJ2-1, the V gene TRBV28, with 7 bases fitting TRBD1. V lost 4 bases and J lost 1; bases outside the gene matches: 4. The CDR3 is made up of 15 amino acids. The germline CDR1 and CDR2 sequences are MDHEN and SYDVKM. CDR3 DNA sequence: TGTGCCAGCAGTTCCCACAGGGGTTCCTACAATGAGCAGTTCTTC. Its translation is CASSSHRGSYNEQFF.

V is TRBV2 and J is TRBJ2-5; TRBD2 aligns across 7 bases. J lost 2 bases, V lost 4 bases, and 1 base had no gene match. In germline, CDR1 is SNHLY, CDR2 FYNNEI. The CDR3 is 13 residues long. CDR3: CASSGTSQETQYF. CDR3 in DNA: TGTGCCAGCAGTGGGACTAGTCAAGAGACCCAGTACTTC.

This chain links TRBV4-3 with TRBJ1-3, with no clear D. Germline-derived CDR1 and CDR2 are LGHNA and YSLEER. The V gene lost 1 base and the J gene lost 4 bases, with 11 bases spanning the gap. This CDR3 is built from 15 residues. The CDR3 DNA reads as TGCGCCAGCAGCCAAGGGGAGTTGCTCGGAAACACCATATATTTT. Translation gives CASSQGELLGNTIYF.

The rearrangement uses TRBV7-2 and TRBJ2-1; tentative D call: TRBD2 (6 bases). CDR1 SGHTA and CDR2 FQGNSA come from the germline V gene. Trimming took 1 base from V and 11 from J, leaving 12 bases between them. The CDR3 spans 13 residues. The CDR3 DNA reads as TGTGCCAGCAGCTTAGAGACTAGAGATAAGCAGTTCTTC. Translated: CASSLETRDKQFF.

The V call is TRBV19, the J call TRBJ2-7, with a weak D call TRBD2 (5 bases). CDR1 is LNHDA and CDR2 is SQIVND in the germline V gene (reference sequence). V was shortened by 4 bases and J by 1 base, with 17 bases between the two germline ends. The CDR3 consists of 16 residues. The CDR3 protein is CASSTLALSRSYEQYF. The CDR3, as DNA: TGTGCCAGTAGTACGCTAGCACTTTCTCGGTCCTACGAGCAGTACTTC.

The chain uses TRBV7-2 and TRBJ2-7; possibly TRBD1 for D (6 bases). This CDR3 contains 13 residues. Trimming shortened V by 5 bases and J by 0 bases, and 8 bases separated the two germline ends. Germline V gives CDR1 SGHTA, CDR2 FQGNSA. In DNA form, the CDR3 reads TGTGCCAGCAGCACAGGGTTCTCCTACGAGCAGTACTTC. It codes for CASSTGFSYEQYF.

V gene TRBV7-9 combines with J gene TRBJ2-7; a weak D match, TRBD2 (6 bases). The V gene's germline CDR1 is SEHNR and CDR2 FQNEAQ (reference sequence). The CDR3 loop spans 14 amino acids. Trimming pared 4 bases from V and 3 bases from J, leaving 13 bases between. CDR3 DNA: TGTGCCAGCAGCTCCGACACTAGCAACTACGAGCAGTACTTC. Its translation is CASSSDTSNYEQYF.

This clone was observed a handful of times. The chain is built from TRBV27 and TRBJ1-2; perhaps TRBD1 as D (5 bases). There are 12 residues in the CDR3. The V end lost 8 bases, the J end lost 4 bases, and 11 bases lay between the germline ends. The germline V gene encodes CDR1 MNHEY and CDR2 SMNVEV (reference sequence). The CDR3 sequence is CASGFDSYGYTF. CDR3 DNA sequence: TGTGCCAGCGGCTTTGACAGCTATGGCTACACCTTC.

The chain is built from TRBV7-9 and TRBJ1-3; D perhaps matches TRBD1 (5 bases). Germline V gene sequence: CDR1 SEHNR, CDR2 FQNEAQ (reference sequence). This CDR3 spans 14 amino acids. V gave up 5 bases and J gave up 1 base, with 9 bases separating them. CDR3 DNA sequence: TGTGCCAGCAGCGCCGGGGGATCTGGAAACACCATATATTTT. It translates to CASSAGGSGNTIYF.